The 4 T cell receptor beta chains reported below all come from one sample, sequenced in a study of monozygotic twins with inflammatory bowel disease (dated by TCRdb to about 2019). Library creation used 5' RACE. Sequencing used an Illumina HiSeq 2500. Based on TCRdb reprocessing of the reads, there is one entry per CDR3 protein sequence, and DNA is missing. The table for this sample shows 350,000 to 550,000 distinct CDR3 sequences. The ten top clones hold about 2.6% of the sample. Sequencing input: blood. The receptors were gathered from a human donor with ulcerative colitis or Crohn's disease, or a healthy co-twin of an affected twin (not recorded which).

The CDR3 reads CASSLRGGEAFF. The chain is built from TRBV7-2 and TRBJ1-1. The CDR3 is 12 amino acids. Germline CDR1 SGHTA, CDR2 FQGNSA.

The genes are TRBV7-2 and TRBJ2-7; absent DNA, TCRdb's TRBD1 call cannot be checked. Germline V gene sequence: CDR1 SGHTA, CDR2 FQGNSA. This CDR3 region has 15 residues. CDR3 residues: CASSYRTGGNYEQYF.

The chain has TRBV7-2 and TRBJ1-3; TCRdb proposes TRBD1, but this gene call is untestable without DNA. CDR1 and CDR2 (germline): SGHTA, FQGNSA. The CDR3 covers 15 residues. The CDR3 loop is CASSPRTGTGNTIYF. The full variable domain, in which reference TRBV7-2 and TRBJ1-3 provide the parts outside the CDR3, is GAGVSQSPSNKVTEKGKDVELRCDPISGHTALYWYRQSLGQGLEFLIYFQGNSAPDKSGLPSDRFSAERTGGSVSTLTIQRTQQEDSAVYLCASSPRTGTGNTIYFGEGSWLTVV.

The V call is TRBV20-1, the J call TRBJ2-5; TCRdb's assignment of TRBD1 cannot be checked, as there is no DNA. The CDR3 runs 14 residues. Germline lookup yields CDR1 DFQATT and CDR2 SNEGSKA (reference sequence). CDR3: CSARRTGSRETQYF.